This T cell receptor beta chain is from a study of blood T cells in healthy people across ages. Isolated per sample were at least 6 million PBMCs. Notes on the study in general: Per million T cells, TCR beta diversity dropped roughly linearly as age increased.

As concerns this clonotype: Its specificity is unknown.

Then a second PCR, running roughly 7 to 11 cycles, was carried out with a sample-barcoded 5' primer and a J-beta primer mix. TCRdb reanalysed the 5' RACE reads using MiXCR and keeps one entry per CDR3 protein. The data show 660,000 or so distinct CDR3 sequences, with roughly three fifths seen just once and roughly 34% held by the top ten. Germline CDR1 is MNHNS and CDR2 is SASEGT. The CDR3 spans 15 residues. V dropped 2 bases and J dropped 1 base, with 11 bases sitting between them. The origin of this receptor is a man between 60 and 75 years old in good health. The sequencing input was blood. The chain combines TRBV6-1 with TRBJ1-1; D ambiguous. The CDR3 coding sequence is TGTGCCAGCAGTGAAATGGGGTCCAGGAACACTGAAGCTTTCTTT. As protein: CASSEMGSRNTEAFF.